The source of this T cell receptor (beta chain) is a study of T cells in Graves' hyperthyroidism and ophthalmopathy (dated by TCRdb to about 2019). For the wider study: Peripheral blood was collected at initial diagnosis, before any treatment. To identify distinguishing TCR V-J signatures, a discovery cohort of 90 to 100 patients was used, comprising under 45 with Graves' ophthalmopathy and some 60 with stable Graves' hyperthyroidism. Prospective prediction of ophthalmopathy was tested in an independent validation cohort of approximately 19 hyperthyroidism patients and 17 patients who later progressed to ophthalmopathy. The 95 to 100 discovery patients were randomly divided into training and test sets at a 7:3 ratio. In addition, the study compared T-cell repertoires in thyroid tissue and in blood from 6 or 7 Graves' hyperthyroidism patients. After sampling, hyperthyroidism patients received methimazole starting at 30 mg daily, and ophthalmopathy patients received high-dose intravenous methylprednisolone. TCR Vbeta CDR3 sequencing of around 130 peripheral blood samples (around 45 ophthalmopathy, around 80 hyperthyroidism and roughly 17 progressor patients) is reported in the paper. General conclusions and limits of the study: In validation, progression to ophthalmopathy was predicted by the model with more than 65% sensitivity and nearly 75% specificity, a median of approximately 6.5 months before onset. Most expanded thyroid clonotypes (frequency above 0.001) were also found in blood, which suggests that blood repertoires may mirror thyroid immune responses. Ophthalmopathy was separated from stable hyperthyroidism by a 13 V-J signature model, with around 90% sensitivity and about 84% specificity obtained in cross-validation and 80%/75% obtained in testing. No statistical method was used to fix the sample size in advance, and group allocation was not hidden from the investigators.

Moderately to severely active disease, a Clinical Activity Score of at least 3, a NOSPECS grade of at least 4, and a duration under 3 months were present in ophthalmopathy patients. Any patient with an uncontrolled infection, another autoimmune disease, pregnancy or lactation was excluded. Clinical symptoms, serum thyroxine and TRAb, thyroid ultrasound, and orbital computed tomography formed the basis for the diagnoses. PBMCs were isolated from 7.5 to 10 ml of fresh peripheral blood by Ficoll-Paque density gradient centrifugation. Trizol reagent was used to extract total RNA, and RNA quality was then checked on an Agilent 2100 Bioanalyzer. About this clonotype: There is no known antigen for this receptor. Qualities for individual bases were not recorded, and no much larger clone is one base off.

The germline V gene gives CDR1 as SGHAT and CDR2 as FQNNGV. The V end loses 0 bases and the J end loses 7 bases, and a stretch of 15 bases separates them. Spanning cysteine to phenylalanine, the CDR3 consists of 15 amino acids. Left in the record is the CDR3 DNA by itself, 45 bases read in frame from the first base. Amplification of TCR beta CDR3 regions was carried out from RNA transcripts. A first-round RT-PCR of the TCR CDR3 used the HTBI primer set with the Qiagen OneStep RT-PCR kit. The libraries were constructed in a second round of multiplex PCR and then size-selected and purified. The libraries were sequenced on an Illumina HiSeq2000 using paired-end 100 bp reads. The source study handled its data this way. SOAPnuke was used to process the raw data, with reads discarded if the reads contained adapters or uncalled bases, had a mean Phred below 15, or lacked an exact constant-primer or identifier match. COPE v1.2.5 was used to merge high-quality paired reads, and clonotypes were defined as unique nucleotide sequences. Clonotypes were aligned to IMGT TRBV, TRBD and TRBJ reference segments using MiTCR v1.1. Analysis was restricted to V-J combinations with a frequency above 0.0001, which covered 98% to 99.2% of repertoires. A TCS score was defined as the ratio between F50 (clonal expansion) and ExV (chaos), using BLOSUM62-based TCRdist between CDR3 peptides within each V-J. Welch's t-statistics and random forest reduced 514 V-J features to fewer than 15, which were used in a naive Bayes classifier (R e1071). In TCRdb, the public reads were trimmed at Q25 with fastp and aligned with MiXCR, with productive beta chains retained. Rows matching on CDR3 protein sequence are summarized as one entry with the most common DNA and genes. The V and J calls and clone size come from TCRdb's table, not from the authors' own analysis. Here the sample has some 490,000 distinct CDR3 sequences; about 20% occur a single time. About half of the sample is taken by the ten largest.

Sequenced: blood. The chain is assembled from TRBV11-2 and TRBJ2-5; the D gene is not confidently resolved. This clonotype was sampled from a woman aged 65 to 85 with Graves' ophthalmopathy. CDR3 region: CASSLDLARTATQYF. The DNA sequence is TGTGCCAGCAGCTTAGATCTGGCTAGAACCGCGACCCAGTACTTC.